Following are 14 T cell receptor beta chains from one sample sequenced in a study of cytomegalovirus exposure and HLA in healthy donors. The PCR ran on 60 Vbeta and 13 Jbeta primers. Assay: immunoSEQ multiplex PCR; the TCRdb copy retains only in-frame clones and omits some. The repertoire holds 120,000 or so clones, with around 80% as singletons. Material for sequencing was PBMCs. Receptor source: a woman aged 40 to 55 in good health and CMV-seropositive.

The CDR3 sequence: CASSKVKTGQGENEQYF. The DNA of the CDR3 is TGTGCCAGCAGCAAGGTGAAGACTGGACAGGGTGAGAACGAGCAGTACTTC. The chain combines TRBV21-1 with TRBJ2-7; TRBD1 was called by the table and not checked on the DNA. TRBV21-1 is designated a pseudogene. The CDR3 runs 17 residues.

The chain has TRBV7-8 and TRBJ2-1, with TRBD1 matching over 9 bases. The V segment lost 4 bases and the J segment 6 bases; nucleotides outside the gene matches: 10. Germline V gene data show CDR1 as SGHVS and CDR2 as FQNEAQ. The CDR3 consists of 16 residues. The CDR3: CASSYPGTGISNEQFF. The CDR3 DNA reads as TGTGCCAGCAGCTACCCCGGGACAGGGATCTCCAATGAGCAGTTCTTC.

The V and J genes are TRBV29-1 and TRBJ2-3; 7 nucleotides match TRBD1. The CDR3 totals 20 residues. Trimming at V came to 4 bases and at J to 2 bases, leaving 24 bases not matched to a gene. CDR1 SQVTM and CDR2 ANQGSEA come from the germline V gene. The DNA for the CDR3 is TGCAGCGTTGCCTCCATTGTATCGTTCCGAGACAGGGACCCCACAGATACGCAGTATTTT. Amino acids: CSVASIVSFRDRDPTDTQYF.

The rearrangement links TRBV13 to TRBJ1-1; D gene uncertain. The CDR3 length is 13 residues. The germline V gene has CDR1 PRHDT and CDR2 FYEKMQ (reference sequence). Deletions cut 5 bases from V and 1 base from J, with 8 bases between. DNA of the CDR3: TGTGCCAGCAGCCCCACAGAGAACACTGAAGCTTTCTTT. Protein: CASSPTENTEAFF.

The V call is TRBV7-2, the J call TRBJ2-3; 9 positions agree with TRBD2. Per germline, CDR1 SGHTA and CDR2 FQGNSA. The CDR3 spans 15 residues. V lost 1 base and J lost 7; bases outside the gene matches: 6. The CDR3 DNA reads TGTGCCAGCAGCTTAGAAGCGGGACTAGCCCATACGCAGTATTTT. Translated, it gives CASSLEAGLAHTQYF.

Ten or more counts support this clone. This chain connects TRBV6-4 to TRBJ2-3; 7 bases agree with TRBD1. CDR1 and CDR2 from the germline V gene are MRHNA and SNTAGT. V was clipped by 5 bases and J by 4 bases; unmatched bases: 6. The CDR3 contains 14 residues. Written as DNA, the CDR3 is TGTGCCAGCAGTCCAACGACAGGGTCAGATACGCAGTATTTT. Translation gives CASSPTTGSDTQYF.

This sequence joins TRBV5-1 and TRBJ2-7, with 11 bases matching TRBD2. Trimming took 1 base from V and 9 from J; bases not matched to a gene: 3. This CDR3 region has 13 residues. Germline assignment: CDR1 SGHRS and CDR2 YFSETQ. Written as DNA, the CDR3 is TGCGCCAGCAGCTTGACTAGCGGGGGCTCGCAGTACTTC. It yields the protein CASSLTSGGSQYF.

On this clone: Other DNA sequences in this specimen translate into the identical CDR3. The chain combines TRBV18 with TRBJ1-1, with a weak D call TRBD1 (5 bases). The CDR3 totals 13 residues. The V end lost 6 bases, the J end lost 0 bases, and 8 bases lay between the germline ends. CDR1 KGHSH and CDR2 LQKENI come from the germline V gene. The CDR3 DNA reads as TGTGCCAGCTCGCCGACAGTGAACACTGAAGCTTTCTTT. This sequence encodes CASSPTVNTEAFF.

In nucleotides, the CDR3 is TGTGCCAGCAGTTTAATACAGGATAATTCACCCCTCCACTTT. Protein: CASSLIQDNSPLHF. The rearrangement uses TRBV27 and TRBJ1-6, with D possibly matching TRBD1 (5 bases). The germline V and J ends were trimmed by 2 bases and 5 bases, with 7 bases remaining between them. The length of the CDR3 is 14 residues. CDR1 MNHEY and CDR2 SMNVEV come from the germline V gene (reference sequence).

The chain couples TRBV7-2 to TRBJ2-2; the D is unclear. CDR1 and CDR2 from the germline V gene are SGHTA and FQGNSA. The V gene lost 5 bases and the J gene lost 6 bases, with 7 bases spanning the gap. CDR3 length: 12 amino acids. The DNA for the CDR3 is TGTGCCAGCAGCCCCCGTCCCGGGGAGCTGTTTTTT. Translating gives CASSPRPGELFF.

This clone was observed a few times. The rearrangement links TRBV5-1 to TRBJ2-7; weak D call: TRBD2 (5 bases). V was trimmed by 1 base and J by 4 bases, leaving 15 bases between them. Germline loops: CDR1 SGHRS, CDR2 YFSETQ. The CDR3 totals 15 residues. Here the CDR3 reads CASSLQSGVGYEQYF. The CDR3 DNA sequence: TGCGCCAGCAGCTTGCAGTCCGGGGTGGGGTACGAGCAGTACTTC.

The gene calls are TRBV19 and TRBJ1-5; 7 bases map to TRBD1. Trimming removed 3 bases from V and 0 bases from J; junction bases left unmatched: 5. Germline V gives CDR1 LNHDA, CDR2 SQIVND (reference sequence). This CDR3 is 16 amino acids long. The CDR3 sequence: CASSIPGTASNQPQHF. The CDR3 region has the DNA TGTGCCAGTAGTATCCCGGGGACAGCTAGCAATCAGCCCCAGCATTTT.

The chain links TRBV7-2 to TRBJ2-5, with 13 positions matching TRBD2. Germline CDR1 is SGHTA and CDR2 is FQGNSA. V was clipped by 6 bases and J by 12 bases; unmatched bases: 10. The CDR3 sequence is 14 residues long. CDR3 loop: CASRGPGLAGQEYF. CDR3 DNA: TGTGCCAGCAGGGGCCCGGGACTAGCGGGACAGGAGTACTTC.

CDR3 DNA sequence: TGTGCCAGCTATAGGATTGAGGGCGCCTACGAGCAGTACTTC. Translating it yields CASYRIEGAYEQYF. The chain joins TRBV6-1 to TRBJ2-7; D might be TRBD2 (5 bases). Deletions cut 8 bases from V and 2 bases from J, with 16 bases between. Germline V gene data show CDR1 as MNHNS and CDR2 as SASEGT. CDR3 length: 14 residues.